This T cell receptor beta chain derives from a study of T cells in tuberculosis. Sequencing used immunoSEQ multiplex PCR; TCRdb keeps in-frame clones, though not all of them. The sample consists of 55,000 to 65,000 clones, around 81% of them appearing once. Broader study findings: The stringent gate may have excluded weak CD1B-GMM tetramer binders.

After thawing and overnight rest, PBMC were stained with GMM-loaded CD1B tetramer, viability dye and anti-CD3 for sorting. The CD1B tetramers carried C32 glucose monomycolate purified from Rhodococcus equi. Sequences were obtained from CD1b-GMM tetramer-negative cells sorted from PBMCs. The clonotype was recovered from an adult woman with latent tuberculosis.

CDR3 sequence: CATSRDIGGSSYNEQFF. The CDR3 DNA sequence: TGTGCCACCAGCAGAGATATCGGGGGGAGCTCCTACAATGAGCAGTTCTTC. The V call is TRBV15, the J call TRBJ2-1; TRBD2 aligns across 7 bases. CDR3 length: 17 amino acids. CDR1 LNHNV and CDR2 YYDKDF come from the germline V gene (reference sequence). The junction had 5 bases not matched to a gene; V was cut back by 0 bases and J by 0 bases.